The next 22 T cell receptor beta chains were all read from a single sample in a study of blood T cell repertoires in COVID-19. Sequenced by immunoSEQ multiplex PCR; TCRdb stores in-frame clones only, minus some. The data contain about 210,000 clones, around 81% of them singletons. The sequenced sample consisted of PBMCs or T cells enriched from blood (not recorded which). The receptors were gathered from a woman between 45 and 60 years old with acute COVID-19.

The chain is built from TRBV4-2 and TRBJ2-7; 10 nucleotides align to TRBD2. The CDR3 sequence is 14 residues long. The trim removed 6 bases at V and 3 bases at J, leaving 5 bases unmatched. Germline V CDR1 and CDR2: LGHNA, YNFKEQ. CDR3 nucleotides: TGTGCCAGCAGTTCACGGACTAGCGGCTACGAGCAGTACTTC. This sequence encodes CASSSRTSGYEQYF.

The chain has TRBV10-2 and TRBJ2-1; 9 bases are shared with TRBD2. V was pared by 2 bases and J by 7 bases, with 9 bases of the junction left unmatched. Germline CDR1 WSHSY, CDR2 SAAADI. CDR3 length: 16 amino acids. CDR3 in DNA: TGCGCCAGCAGTGAGCATGGCGGGGGGGCCGGGAATGAGCAGTTCTTC. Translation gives CASSEHGGGAGNEQFF.

CDR3 nucleotide sequence: TGTGCAAGTCGCTATCAGCGGGGCGGATTCTTC. This encodes CASRYQRGGFF. This chain joins TRBV12-2 and TRBJ2-1; the listed D gene, TRBD2, was not tested against the DNA. TRBV12-2 is termed a pseudogene. The CDR3 contains 11 residues.

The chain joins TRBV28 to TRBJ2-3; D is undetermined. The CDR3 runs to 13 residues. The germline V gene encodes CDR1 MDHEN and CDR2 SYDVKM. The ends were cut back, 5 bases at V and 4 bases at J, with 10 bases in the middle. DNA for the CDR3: TGTGCCAGCAGTGATCGGGTCCCAGATACGCAGTATTTT. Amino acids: CASSDRVPDTQYF.

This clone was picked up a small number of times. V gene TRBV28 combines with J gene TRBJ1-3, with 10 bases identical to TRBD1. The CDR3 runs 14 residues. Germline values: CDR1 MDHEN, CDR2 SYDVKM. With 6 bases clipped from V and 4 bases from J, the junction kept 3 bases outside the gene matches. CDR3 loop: CASRGTGVGNTIYF. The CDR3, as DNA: TGTGCCAGCAGGGGGACAGGGGTAGGAAACACCATATATTTT.

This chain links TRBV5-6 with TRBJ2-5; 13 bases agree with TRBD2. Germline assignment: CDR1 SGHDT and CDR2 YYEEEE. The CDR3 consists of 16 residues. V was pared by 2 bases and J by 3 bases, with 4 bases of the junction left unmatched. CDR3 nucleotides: TGTGCCAGCAGCTTTATGGGACTAGCGGGGAAAGAGACCCAGTACTTC. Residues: CASSFMGLAGKETQYF. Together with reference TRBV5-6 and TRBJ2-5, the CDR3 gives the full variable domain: DAGVTQSPTHLIKTRGQQVTLRCSPKSGHDTVSWYQQALGQGPQFIFQYYEEEERQRGNFPDRFSGHQFPNYSSELNVNALLLGDSALYLCASSFMGLAGKETQYFGPGTRLLVL.

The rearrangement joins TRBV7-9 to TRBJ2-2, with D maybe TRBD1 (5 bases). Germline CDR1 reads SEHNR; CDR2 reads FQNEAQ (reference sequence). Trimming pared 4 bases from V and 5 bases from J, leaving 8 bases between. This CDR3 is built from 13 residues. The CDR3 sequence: CASSSTVTGELFF. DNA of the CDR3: TGTGCCAGCAGCTCGACAGTTACCGGGGAGCTGTTTTTT.

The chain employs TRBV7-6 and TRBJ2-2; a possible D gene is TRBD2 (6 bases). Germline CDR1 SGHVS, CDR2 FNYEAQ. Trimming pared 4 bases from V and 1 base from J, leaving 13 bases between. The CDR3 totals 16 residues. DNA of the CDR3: TGTGCCAGCAGCTCCTCAGGGAGGATGAACACCGGGGAGCTGTTTTTT. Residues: CASSSSGRMNTGELFF. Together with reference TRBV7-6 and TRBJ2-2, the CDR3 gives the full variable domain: GAGVSQSPRYKVTKRGQDVALRCDPISGHVSLYWYRQALGQGPEFLTYFNYEAQQDKSGLPNDRFSAERPEGSISTLTIQRTEQRDSAMYRCASSSSGRMNTGELFFGEGSRLTVL.

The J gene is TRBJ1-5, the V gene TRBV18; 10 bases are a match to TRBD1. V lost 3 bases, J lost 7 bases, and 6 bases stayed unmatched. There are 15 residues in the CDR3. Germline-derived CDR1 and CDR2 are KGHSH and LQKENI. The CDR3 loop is CASSPSTGGGQPQHF. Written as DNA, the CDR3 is TGTGCCAGCTCACCTTCGACAGGGGGCGGGCAGCCCCAGCATTTT. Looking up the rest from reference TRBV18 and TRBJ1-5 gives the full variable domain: NAGVMQNPRHLVRRRGQEARLRCSPMKGHSHVYWYRQLPEEGLKFMVYLQKENIIDESGMPKERFSAEFPKEGPSILRIQQVVRGDSAAYFCASSPSTGGGQPQHFGDGTRLSIL.

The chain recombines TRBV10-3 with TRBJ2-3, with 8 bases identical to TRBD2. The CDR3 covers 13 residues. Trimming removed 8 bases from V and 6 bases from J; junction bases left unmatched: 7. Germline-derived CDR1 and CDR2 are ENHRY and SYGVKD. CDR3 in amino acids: CAIRTSNDDTQYF. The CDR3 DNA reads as TGTGCCATCCGGACTAGCAATGATGATACGCAGTATTTT.

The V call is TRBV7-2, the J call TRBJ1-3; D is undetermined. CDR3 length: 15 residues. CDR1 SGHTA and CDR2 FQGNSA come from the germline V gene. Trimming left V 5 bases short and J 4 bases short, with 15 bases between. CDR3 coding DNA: TGTGCCAGCAGCGCCCAACCACTATCAGGAAACACCATATATTTT. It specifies CASSAQPLSGNTIYF.

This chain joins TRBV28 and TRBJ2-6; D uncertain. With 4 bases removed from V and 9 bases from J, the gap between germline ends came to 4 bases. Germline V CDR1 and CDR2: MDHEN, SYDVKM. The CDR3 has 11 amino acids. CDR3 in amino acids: CASSSINVLTF. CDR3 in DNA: TGTGCCAGCAGTTCAATCAACGTCCTGACTTTC. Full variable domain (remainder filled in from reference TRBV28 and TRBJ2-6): DVKVTQSSRYLVKRTGEKVFLECVQDMDHENMFWYRQDPGLGLRLIYFSYDVKMKEKGDIPEGYSVSREKKERFSLILESASTNQTSMYLCASSSINVLTFGAGSRLTVL.

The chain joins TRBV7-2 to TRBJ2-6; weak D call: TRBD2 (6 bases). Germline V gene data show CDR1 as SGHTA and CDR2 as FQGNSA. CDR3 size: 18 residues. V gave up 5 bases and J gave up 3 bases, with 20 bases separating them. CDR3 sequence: CASSPTRGRRGGANVLTF. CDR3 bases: TGTGCCAGCAGCCCCACGAGGGGCAGGAGGGGTGGGGCCAACGTCCTGACTTTC. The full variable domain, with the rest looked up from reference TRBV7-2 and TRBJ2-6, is GAGVSQSPSNKVTEKGKDVELRCDPISGHTALYWYRQSLGQGLEFLIYFQGNSAPDKSGLPSDRFSAERTGGSVSTLTIQRTQQEDSAVYLCASSPTRGRRGGANVLTFGAGSRLTVL.

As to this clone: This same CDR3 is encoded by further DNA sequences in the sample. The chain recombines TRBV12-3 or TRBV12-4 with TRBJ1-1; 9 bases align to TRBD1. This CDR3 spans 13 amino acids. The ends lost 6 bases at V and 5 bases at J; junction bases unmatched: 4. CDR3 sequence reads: CASSRQGGTEAFF. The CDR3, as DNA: TGTGCCAGCAGCAGACAGGGGGGGACTGAAGCTTTCTTT.

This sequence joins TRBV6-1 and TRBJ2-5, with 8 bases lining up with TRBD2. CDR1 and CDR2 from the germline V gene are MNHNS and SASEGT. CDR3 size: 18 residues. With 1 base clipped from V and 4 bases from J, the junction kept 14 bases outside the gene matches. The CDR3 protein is CASSEVADGGAAGETQYF. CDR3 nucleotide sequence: TGTGCCAGCAGTGAAGTGGCGGACGGGGGGGCCGCGGGAGAGACCCAGTACTTC.

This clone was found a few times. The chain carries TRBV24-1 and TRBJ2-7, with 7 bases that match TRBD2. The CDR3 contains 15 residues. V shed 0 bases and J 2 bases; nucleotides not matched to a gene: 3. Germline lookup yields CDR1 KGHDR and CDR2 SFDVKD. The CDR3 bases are TGTGCCACCAGTGATTTGCTGGGACTAACCTACGAGCAGTACTTC. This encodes CATSDLLGLTYEQYF.

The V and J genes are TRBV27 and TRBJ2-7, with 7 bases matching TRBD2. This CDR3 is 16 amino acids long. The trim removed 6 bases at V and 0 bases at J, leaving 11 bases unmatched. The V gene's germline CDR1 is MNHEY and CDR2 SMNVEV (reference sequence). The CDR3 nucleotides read TGTGCCAGCAGCGCGAGCGGGGCTAAATTCTCCTACGAGCAGTACTTC. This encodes CASSASGAKFSYEQYF.

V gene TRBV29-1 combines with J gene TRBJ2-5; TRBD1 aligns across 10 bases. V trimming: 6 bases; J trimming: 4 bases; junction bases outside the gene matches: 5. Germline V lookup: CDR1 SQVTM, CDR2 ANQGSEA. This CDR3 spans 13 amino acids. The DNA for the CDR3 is TGCAGCGTCGACAGGGGGCGTAGAGAGACCCAGTACTTC. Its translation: CSVDRGRRETQYF.

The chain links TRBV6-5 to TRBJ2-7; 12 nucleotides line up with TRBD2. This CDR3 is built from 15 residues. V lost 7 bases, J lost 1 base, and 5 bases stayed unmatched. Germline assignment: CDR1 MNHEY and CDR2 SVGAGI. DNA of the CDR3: TGTGCCAGCACCGAGACTAGCGGGAGTTCCTACGAGCAGTACTTC. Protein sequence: CASTETSGSSYEQYF.

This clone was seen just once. The CDR3 here is CASAGSESSYEQYF. CDR3 sequence (DNA): TGTGCCAGCGCCGGGAGCGAAAGCTCCTACGAGCAGTACTTC. The V call is TRBV28, the J call TRBJ2-7; possibly TRBD2 for D (6 bases). This CDR3 has 14 residues. CDR1 and CDR2 (germline): MDHEN, SYDVKM. The V end lost 8 bases, the J end lost 0 bases, and 14 bases lay between the germline ends.

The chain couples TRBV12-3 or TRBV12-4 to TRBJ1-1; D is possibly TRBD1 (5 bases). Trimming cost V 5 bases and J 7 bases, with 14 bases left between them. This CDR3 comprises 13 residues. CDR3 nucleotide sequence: TGTGCCAGCAGTGGCAGGGTCCTCGGTGAAGCTTTCTTT. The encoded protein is CASSGRVLGEAFF.

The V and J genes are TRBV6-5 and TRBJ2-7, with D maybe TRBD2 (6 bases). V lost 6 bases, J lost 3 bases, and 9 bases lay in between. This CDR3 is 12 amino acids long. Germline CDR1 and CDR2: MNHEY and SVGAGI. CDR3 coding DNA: TGTGCCAGCAGACACGGGAGCTACGAGCAGTACTTC. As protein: CASRHGSYEQYF.